Listed here are 27 T cell receptor beta chains from one sample, sequenced in a study of shared clonotypes between healthy human individuals. Naive CD8 cells comprised CD45RO-negative, CCR7-positively selected cells, excluding terminally differentiated effector memory CD45RA+ cells. Repertoires were generated with immunoSEQ multiplex PCR, while TCRdb's copy carries only in-frame clones and drops some. The sample records about 2.2 million clones, just over 90% being singletons. Sample: naive CD8+ T cells from PBMCs. The receptors shown here come from a man in his late teens or twenties in good health. Some clones in this sample may be carry-over from other donors' samples.

The rearrangement uses TRBV7-9 and TRBJ2-7; the D is unclear. CDR1 is SEHNR and CDR2 is FQNEAQ in the germline V gene (reference sequence). This CDR3 comprises 15 residues. V lost 4 bases and J lost 3, with 16 bases in between. The CDR3 DNA reads as TGTGCCAGCAGCTCAGGACGAGTGGGAAACTACGAGCAGTACTTC. Translation gives CASSSGRVGNYEQYF.

CDR3 residues: CAISEMGRGAANNEQFF. The CDR3 DNA reads TGTGCCATCAGTGAAATGGGACGAGGGGCCGCCAACAATGAGCAGTTCTTC. The V gene is TRBV10-3, the J gene TRBJ2-1, with D perhaps being TRBD1 or TRBD2 (5 bases each). Deletions cut 3 bases from V and 5 bases from J, with 20 bases between. CDR3 length: 17 amino acids. Germline V lookup: CDR1 ENHRY, CDR2 SYGVKD.

The chain carries TRBV30 and TRBJ1-2; tentative D call: TRBD1 (5 bases). The CDR3 has 15 amino acids. V lost 4 bases to trimming and J lost 1 base, with 16 bases between them. Per the germline V gene, CDR1 is GTSNPN and CDR2 is SVGIG (reference sequence). The CDR3 DNA reads TGTGCCTGGAATGAGCCTCGACAGATTAACTATGGCTACACCTTC. This gives the protein CAWNEPRQINYGYTF.

The chain uses TRBV6-6 and TRBJ2-7; 9 bases align to TRBD1. The CDR3 extends over 16 amino acids. CDR1 is MNHNY, CDR2 SVGAGI, per germline (reference sequence). V lost 6 bases, J lost 3 bases, and 12 bases stayed unmatched. The CDR3 protein is CASREQPGQGIYEQYF. Written as DNA, the CDR3 is TGTGCCAGCAGAGAACAACCGGGACAGGGAATCTACGAGCAGTACTTC.

This clone was found a few times. The chain recombines TRBV10-3 with TRBJ1-2; no definite D call. Trimming left V 0 bases short and J 4 bases short, with 6 bases between. The CDR3 totals 13 residues. Germline lookup yields CDR1 ENHRY and CDR2 SYGVKD. Here the CDR3 reads CAISESASYGYTF. The CDR3 DNA sequence: TGTGCCATCAGTGAGTCTGCCTCCTATGGCTACACCTTC.

The CDR3 bases are TGTGCCAGCAGCCCTGCCTTCAATGAGCAGTTCTTC. This gives the protein CASSPAFNEQFF. The J gene is TRBJ2-1, the V gene TRBV14; no reliable D call. This CDR3 contains 12 residues. Trimming left V 4 bases short and J 6 bases short, with 7 bases between. The germline gives CDR1 SGHDN, CDR2 FVKESK.

The CDR3, as DNA: TGTGCCAGCAGCTTATGGCAGAAAGAGACCCAGTACTTC. This sequence encodes CASSLWQKETQYF. This chain links TRBV11-2 with TRBJ2-5, with D unresolved. With 2 bases removed from V and 3 bases from J, the gap between germline ends came to 7 bases. CDR3 length equals 13 residues. The germline gives CDR1 SGHAT, CDR2 FQNNGV.

In its sample, this clone was seen a few times. The chain recombines TRBV4-1 with TRBJ2-7; weak D call: TRBD2 (5 bases). Germline V gene lookup returns CDR1 MGHRA and CDR2 YSYEKL. The CDR3 spans 15 residues. Trimming removed 1 base from V and 5 bases from J, with 15 bases in between. The CDR3 coding sequence is TGCGCCAGCAGCCAAGGTCCCAGGAACGGGGACGAGCAGTACTTC. It codes for CASSQGPRNGDEQYF.

The genes are TRBV29-1 and TRBJ2-1, with TRBD1 matching over 8 bases. CDR3 length: 15 residues. From germline, CDR1 is SQVTM and CDR2 ANQGSEA. V lost 3 bases, J lost 8 bases, and 12 bases stayed unmatched. CDR3 nucleotides: TGCAGCGTTGATGGGGGGAGGACAGGGTCAGATGAGCAGTTCTTC. Translating gives CSVDGGRTGSDEQFF.

The chain carries TRBV5-1 and TRBJ2-5; 7 bases are shared with TRBD1. The germline gives CDR1 SGHRS, CDR2 YFSETQ. The CDR3 covers 16 residues. V dropped 2 bases and J dropped 4; count of bases not matched to a gene: 11. In DNA, the CDR3 is TGCGCCAGCAGCTTCCATCGGACAGGAGGAATAGAGACCCAGTACTTC. It specifies CASSFHRTGGIETQYF. The complete variable domain, with remaining parts taken from reference TRBV5-1 and TRBJ2-5, reads KAGVTQTPRYLIKTRGQQVTLSCSPISGHRSVSWYQQTPGQGLQFLFEYFSETQRNKGNFPGRFSGRQFSNSRSEMNVSTLELGDSALYLCASSFHRTGGIETQYFGPGTRLLVL.

The gene calls are TRBV28 and TRBJ2-7; the match to TRBD1 covers 9 bases. This CDR3 comprises 13 residues. CDR1 and CDR2 from the germline V gene are MDHEN and SYDVKM. Unmatched junction bases numbered 2, after V lost 5 bases and J lost 3 bases. CDR3 sequence reads: CASSRQGVYEQYF. CDR3 nucleotides: TGTGCCAGCAGTCGACAGGGGGTCTACGAGCAGTACTTC.

This chain links TRBV5-4 with TRBJ2-7; no clear D gene. With 4 bases removed from V and 5 bases from J, the gap between germline ends came to 13 bases. Germline loops: CDR1 SGHNT, CDR2 YYREEE (reference sequence). The CDR3 runs to 13 residues. The CDR3 loop is CASSNAGSHEQYF. In DNA form, the CDR3 reads TGTGCCAGCAGCAATGCCGGGTCCCACGAGCAGTACTTC.

The chain employs TRBV4-3 and TRBJ2-7, with D unresolved. The CDR3 is made up of 15 amino acids. Germline V gene data show CDR1 as LGHNA and CDR2 as YSLEER. V was trimmed by 4 bases and J by 1 base, leaving 14 bases between them. The CDR3 here is CASSPSLGPSYEQYF. DNA of the CDR3: TGCGCCAGCAGCCCTTCCCTGGGCCCGTCCTACGAGCAGTACTTC.

The genes are TRBV6-6 and TRBJ2-5; perhaps TRBD1 as D (6 bases). Germline CDR1 is MNHNY and CDR2 is SVGAGI (reference sequence). The V and J ends lost 5 bases and 5 bases respectively, with 15 bases between them. CDR3 length equals 14 residues. CDR3 DNA sequence: TGTGCCAGCAGTGGCAGGGGCCTTAGGGAGACCCAGTACTTC. This gives the protein CASSGRGLRETQYF.

Comments on this clone: Other DNA sequences within the sample encode an identical CDR3. This chain joins TRBV28 and TRBJ1-5; D possibly corresponds to TRBD1 (5 bases). The CDR3 is 15 amino acids. V shed 3 bases and J shed 2 bases, with 11 bases lying between them. Germline loops: CDR1 MDHEN, CDR2 SYDVKM. Here the CDR3 reads CASSFSGRGNQPQHF. The CDR3 coding sequence is TGTGCCAGCAGTTTTTCAGGGAGGGGCAATCAGCCCCAGCATTTT.

Regarding this clone: Other DNA sequences in the same sample also yield this CDR3. This chain links TRBV2 with TRBJ2-1; no clear D. V was shortened by 8 bases and J by 6 bases, with 8 bases between the two germline ends. The germline V gene has CDR1 SNHLY and CDR2 FYNNEI. This CDR3 has 11 residues. For the CDR3, the DNA is TGTGCCAGCTCGGCAAGCAATGAGCAGTTCTTC. This gives the protein CASSASNEQFF.

J is TRBJ2-6 and V is TRBV15; D is unresolved. V was pared by 3 bases and J by 3 bases, with 9 bases between. CDR3 length equals 15 residues. From germline, CDR1 is LNHNV and CDR2 YYDKDF (reference sequence). As DNA, the CDR3 is TGTGCCACCAGCAGTCGACGTGGTGGGGCCAACGTCCTGACTTTC. Translated, it gives CATSSRRGGANVLTF.

This chain joins TRBV7-3 and TRBJ2-1, with 9 bases matching TRBD2. This CDR3 region has 16 residues. Looked up from germline, CDR1 is SGHTA and CDR2 is FQGTGA. V gave up 0 bases and J gave up 7 bases; unmatched junction bases: 7. CDR3 sequence reads: CASSLTGREGLNEQFF. The CDR3 DNA follows: TGTGCCAGCAGCTTAACAGGGCGGGAGGGTTTGAATGAGCAGTTCTTC.

The rearrangement uses TRBV27 and TRBJ1-2; 9 nucleotides align to TRBD1. Germline V gives CDR1 MNHEY, CDR2 SMNVEV (reference sequence). This CDR3 contains 14 residues. Trimming took 5 bases from V and 4 from J; bases not matched to a gene: 5. The CDR3 bases are TGTGCCAGCAGTGCCGGACAGGGGACCTATGGCTACACCTTC. It codes for CASSAGQGTYGYTF.

The chain has TRBV2 and TRBJ2-1; the D gene is possibly TRBD2 (7 bases). Trimming pared 6 bases from V and 12 bases from J, leaving 18 bases between. CDR1 and CDR2 from the germline V gene are SNHLY and FYNNEI. This CDR3 has 13 residues. As DNA, the CDR3 is TGTGCCAGCAGACCCGGGACTATCAGGGGGCAGTTCTTC. Protein product: CASRPGTIRGQFF.

The rearrangement links TRBV19 to TRBJ2-7; TRBD1 matches 9 bases. Trimming cost V 7 bases and J 7 bases; bases outside gene matches: 8. Germline assignment: CDR1 LNHDA and CDR2 SQIVND (reference sequence). CDR3 length: 13 residues. The CDR3 reads CASTLDRGGEQYF. The CDR3 DNA reads TGTGCCAGTACCCTGGACAGGGGAGGAGAGCAGTACTTC.

Concerning this clone: The sample holds other DNA sequences that translate to the same CDR3. This chain links TRBV18 with TRBJ2-7; D is undetermined. The germline CDR1 and CDR2 sequences are KGHSH and LQKENI. V was clipped by 2 bases and J by 3 bases, with 8 bases between them. The CDR3 has 13 amino acids. CDR3 in DNA: TGTGCCAGCTCACCAGGCAGAAGCTACGAGCAGTACTTC. It is translated as CASSPGRSYEQYF.

This CDR3 is CASAGAYTGELFF. The CDR3 DNA reads TGTGCCAGCGCGGGTGCTTACACCGGGGAGCTGTTTTTT. The V call is TRBV5-4, the J call TRBJ2-2, with a possible D match to TRBD2 (5 bases). Germline assignment: CDR1 SGHNT and CDR2 YYREEE (reference sequence). V lost 7 bases, J lost 3 bases, and 10 bases lay in between. The CDR3 covers 13 residues.

This chain connects TRBV6-1 to TRBJ2-2, with a weak D call TRBD2 (6 bases). The CDR3 sequence is 14 residues long. Germline assignment: CDR1 MNHNS and CDR2 SASEGT. The V and J ends lost 7 bases and 3 bases respectively, with 12 bases between them. DNA of the CDR3: TGTGCCAGCACCTCATGGAGGGACACCGGGGAGCTGTTTTTT. The encoded protein is CASTSWRDTGELFF.

The chain has TRBV30 and TRBJ2-7; 11 bases map to TRBD1. J was trimmed by 2 bases and V by 7 bases; bases with no gene match: 4. The CDR3 totals 13 residues. Looked up from germline, CDR1 is GTSNPN and CDR2 is SVGIG (reference sequence). The chain's CDR3 is CASPGQGAYEQYF. The CDR3, as DNA: TGTGCCTCACCGGGACAGGGGGCCTACGAGCAGTACTTC. Together with reference TRBV30 and TRBJ2-7, the CDR3 gives the full variable domain: SQTIHQWPATLVQPVGSPLSLECTVEGTSNPNLYWYRQAAGRGLQLLFYSVGIGQISSEVPQNLSASRPQDRQFILSSKKLLLSDSGFYLCASPGQGAYEQYFGPGTRLTVT.

J is TRBJ1-2 and V is TRBV28; 9 bases line up with TRBD1. Looked up from germline, CDR1 is MDHEN and CDR2 is SYDVKM. J gave up 6 bases and V 6 bases, and 8 bases lay outside the gene matches. This CDR3 region has 14 residues. This CDR3 reads CASSLTGTGNGYTF. CDR3 DNA: TGTGCCAGCAGCTTAACCGGGACAGGGAATGGCTACACCTTC.

J is TRBJ2-3 and V is TRBV9, with 14 bases lining up with TRBD2. Germline lookup yields CDR1 SGDLS and CDR2 YYNGEE. CDR3 length equals 16 residues. Losses at the gene ends were 3 bases for V and 4 bases for J; bases not matched to a gene: 4. CDR3 DNA: TGTGCCAGCAGCGGACCGGGACTAGCGGGAGCAGATACGCAGTATTTT. It translates to CASSGPGLAGADTQYF.